This TCR beta chain was captured in a study of cytomegalovirus exposure and HLA in healthy donors. The approximately 120-subject validation cohort, separate from the roughly 700-subject first cohort, included the donors. Overall study results and limits: The authors confirmed in vitro that a few CMV-associated chains were specific for CMV antigens. Among TCR beta chains, those listed as cytomegalovirus-associated numbered fewer than 200. Accounts indicate the classifier identified cytomegalovirus status with strong specificity and sensitivity.

This table comes from immunoSEQ multiplex PCR, and its TCRdb copy is limited to in-frame clones, with some not included. The sample lists 120,000 or so clones; around nine tenths were seen once. This CDR3 has 15 residues. CDR1 SNHLY and CDR2 FYNNEI come from the germline V gene. Trimming took 4 bases from V and 3 from J; bases not matched to a gene: 3. A note on this clone: Its antigen remains unknown.

The origin of this receptor is a man younger than 35 in good health and CMV-seropositive. The gene calls are TRBV2 and TRBJ2-7; 13 bases match TRBD2. The sequenced sample was PBMCs. CDR3 sequence (DNA): TGTGCCAGCAGTGGGGGGACTAGCGGGGTCTACGAGCAGTACTTC. Its protein is CASSGGTSGVYEQYF.